This T cell receptor beta chain was identified in a study of blood T cell repertoires in COVID-19. The CDR3 consists of 12 residues. Trimming pared 6 bases from V and 3 bases from J, leaving 12 bases between. The germline V gene has CDR1 SQVTM and CDR2 ANQGSEA. Original methodology: Reference gene primer amplification yielded estimated nucleated cell counts. TCRdb's table, derived via immunoSEQ multiplex PCR, lists solely in-frame clones and lacks some. V, J and clone size derive from that table, while D and trimming were established from the DNA sequence. The sample contains hundreds of thousands of clones, approximately 86% of which appear only once.

This chain joins TRBV29-1 and TRBJ2-7; the D gene is possibly TRBD2 (5 bases). Input material: peripheral blood. The TCR sequence derives from a man aged 60 to 75 with acute or convalescent COVID-19. The CDR3, as DNA: TGCAGCGTGAGTAACGGGGTCTACGAGCAGTACTTC. It is translated as CSVSNGVYEQYF.